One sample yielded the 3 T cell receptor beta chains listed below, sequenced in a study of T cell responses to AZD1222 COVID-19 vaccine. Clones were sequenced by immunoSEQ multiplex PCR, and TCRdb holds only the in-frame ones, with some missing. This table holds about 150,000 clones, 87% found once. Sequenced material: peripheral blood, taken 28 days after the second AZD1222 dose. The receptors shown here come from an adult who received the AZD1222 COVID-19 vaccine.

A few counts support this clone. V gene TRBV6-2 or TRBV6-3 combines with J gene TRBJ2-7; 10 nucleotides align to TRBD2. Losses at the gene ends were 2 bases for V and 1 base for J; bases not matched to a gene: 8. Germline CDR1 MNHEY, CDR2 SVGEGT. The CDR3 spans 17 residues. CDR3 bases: TGTGCCAGCAGTTACCCATGGAGCGGGAGGGCATCCTACGAGCAGTACTTC. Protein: CASSYPWSGRASYEQYF.

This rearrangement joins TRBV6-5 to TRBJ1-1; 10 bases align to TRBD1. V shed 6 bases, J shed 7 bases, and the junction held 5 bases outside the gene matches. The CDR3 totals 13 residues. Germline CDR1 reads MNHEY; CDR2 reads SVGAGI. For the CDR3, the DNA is TGTGCCAGCAGGCGACAGGGGGCTATTGAAGCTTTCTTT. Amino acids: CASRRQGAIEAFF.

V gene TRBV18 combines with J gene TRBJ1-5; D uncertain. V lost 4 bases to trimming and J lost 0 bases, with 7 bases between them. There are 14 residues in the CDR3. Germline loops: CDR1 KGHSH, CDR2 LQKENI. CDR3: CASSRGYSNQPQHF. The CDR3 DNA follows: TGTGCCAGCTCACGTGGGTATAGCAATCAGCCCCAGCATTTT. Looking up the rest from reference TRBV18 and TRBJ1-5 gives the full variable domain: NAGVMQNPRHLVRRRGQEARLRCSPMKGHSHVYWYRQLPEEGLKFMVYLQKENIIDESGMPKERFSAEFPKEGPSILRIQQVVRGDSAAYFCASSRGYSNQPQHFGDGTRLSIL.